This record concerns one T cell receptor beta chain sequence. With random hexamers, reverse transcription was performed on 0.5 to 1 ug of RNA. MiXCR, applied by TCRdb to the immunoSEQ multiplex PCR reads, yields one record per CDR3 protein. The sample carries some 200,000 distinct CDR3 sequences, nearly 97% recorded once. The sample comes from a study of CD8 T cells in Susac syndrome. This TCR was sampled from a human donor with Susac syndrome. The sequenced sample was CD4+ T cells from PBMCs.

CDR3 DNA: TGTGCCAGCAGTTTCGCTAATCAGCCCCAGCATTTT. The encoded protein is CASSFANQPQHF. The chain has TRBV28 and TRBJ1-5; D ambiguous. Germline CDR1 reads MDHEN; CDR2 reads SYDVKM. Trimming removed 3 bases at V and 4 bases at J, with 4 bases between. The length of the CDR3 is 12 residues. Using reference TRBV28 and TRBJ1-5 for the parts outside the CDR3, the full variable domain is DVKVTQSSRYLVKRTGEKVFLECVQDMDHENMFWYRQDPGLGLRLIYFSYDVKMKEKGDIPEGYSVSREKKERFSLILESASTNQTSMYLCASSFANQPQHFGDGTRLSIL.